The entry below gives a single T cell receptor beta chain sequence along with its context. Its target is not known. Other DNA sequences in the same sample also yield this CDR3. TCRdb keeps only in-frame clones here, not all; method: immunoSEQ multiplex PCR. The table has about 19,000 clones, roughly 84% seen once. The CDR3 length is 13 residues. V lost 2 bases to trimming and J lost 1 base, with 4 bases between them. Germline assignment: CDR1 MNHEY and CDR2 SMNVEV (reference sequence). This record comes from a study of OX40 agonist ivuxolimab in advanced cancers. About the study: Dose-escalation subjects each had hepatocellular carcinoma, melanoma, renal cell or head and neck cancer. Mean age around 60 years, range 23 to 79; just over 80% male. Three individuals attained partial responses, comprising one hepatocellular carcinoma case and two cutaneous melanoma cases. Overall study results and limits: By week 6 at 0.1 to 3.0 mg/kg, blood CD4+ and CD8+ T cells had expanded clonally.

The starting material was CD4+ or CD8+ T cells sorted from blood, obtained in a trial of the OX40 agonist ivuxolimab. The chain couples TRBV27 to TRBJ2-3; no firm D call. The receptor was isolated from an adult with an advanced solid tumor such as melanoma, head and neck, liver or kidney cancer. The CDR3 region has the DNA TGTGCCAGCAGTTTAAGGCGCACAGATACGCAGTATTTT. Residues: CASSLRRTDTQYF.